The sample holds one count of the clone carrying this T cell receptor (beta chain). 60 Vbeta and 13 Jbeta primers were used in PCR. TCRdb's table, derived via immunoSEQ multiplex PCR, lists solely in-frame clones and lacks some. Seen here are around 200,000 clones, 86% observed once, and the top ten hold around 0.3%. This sample was included in a study of cytomegalovirus exposure and HLA in healthy donors. CDR1 is SGHRS, CDR2 YFSETQ, per germline. The V end was cut by 4 bases, the J end by 2 bases, with 17 bases between. This CDR3 has 16 amino acids. The chain combines TRBV5-1 with TRBJ2-3; possible D gene TRBD1, 6 bases. This clonotype was obtained from a woman between 25 and 40 years old in good health and CMV-seronegative. The source material was PBMCs. The CDR3 DNA follows: TGCGCCAGCAGCCCCGGGTCTAACAGGGACACAGATACGCAGTATTTT. Its translation is CASSPGSNRDTDTQYF.